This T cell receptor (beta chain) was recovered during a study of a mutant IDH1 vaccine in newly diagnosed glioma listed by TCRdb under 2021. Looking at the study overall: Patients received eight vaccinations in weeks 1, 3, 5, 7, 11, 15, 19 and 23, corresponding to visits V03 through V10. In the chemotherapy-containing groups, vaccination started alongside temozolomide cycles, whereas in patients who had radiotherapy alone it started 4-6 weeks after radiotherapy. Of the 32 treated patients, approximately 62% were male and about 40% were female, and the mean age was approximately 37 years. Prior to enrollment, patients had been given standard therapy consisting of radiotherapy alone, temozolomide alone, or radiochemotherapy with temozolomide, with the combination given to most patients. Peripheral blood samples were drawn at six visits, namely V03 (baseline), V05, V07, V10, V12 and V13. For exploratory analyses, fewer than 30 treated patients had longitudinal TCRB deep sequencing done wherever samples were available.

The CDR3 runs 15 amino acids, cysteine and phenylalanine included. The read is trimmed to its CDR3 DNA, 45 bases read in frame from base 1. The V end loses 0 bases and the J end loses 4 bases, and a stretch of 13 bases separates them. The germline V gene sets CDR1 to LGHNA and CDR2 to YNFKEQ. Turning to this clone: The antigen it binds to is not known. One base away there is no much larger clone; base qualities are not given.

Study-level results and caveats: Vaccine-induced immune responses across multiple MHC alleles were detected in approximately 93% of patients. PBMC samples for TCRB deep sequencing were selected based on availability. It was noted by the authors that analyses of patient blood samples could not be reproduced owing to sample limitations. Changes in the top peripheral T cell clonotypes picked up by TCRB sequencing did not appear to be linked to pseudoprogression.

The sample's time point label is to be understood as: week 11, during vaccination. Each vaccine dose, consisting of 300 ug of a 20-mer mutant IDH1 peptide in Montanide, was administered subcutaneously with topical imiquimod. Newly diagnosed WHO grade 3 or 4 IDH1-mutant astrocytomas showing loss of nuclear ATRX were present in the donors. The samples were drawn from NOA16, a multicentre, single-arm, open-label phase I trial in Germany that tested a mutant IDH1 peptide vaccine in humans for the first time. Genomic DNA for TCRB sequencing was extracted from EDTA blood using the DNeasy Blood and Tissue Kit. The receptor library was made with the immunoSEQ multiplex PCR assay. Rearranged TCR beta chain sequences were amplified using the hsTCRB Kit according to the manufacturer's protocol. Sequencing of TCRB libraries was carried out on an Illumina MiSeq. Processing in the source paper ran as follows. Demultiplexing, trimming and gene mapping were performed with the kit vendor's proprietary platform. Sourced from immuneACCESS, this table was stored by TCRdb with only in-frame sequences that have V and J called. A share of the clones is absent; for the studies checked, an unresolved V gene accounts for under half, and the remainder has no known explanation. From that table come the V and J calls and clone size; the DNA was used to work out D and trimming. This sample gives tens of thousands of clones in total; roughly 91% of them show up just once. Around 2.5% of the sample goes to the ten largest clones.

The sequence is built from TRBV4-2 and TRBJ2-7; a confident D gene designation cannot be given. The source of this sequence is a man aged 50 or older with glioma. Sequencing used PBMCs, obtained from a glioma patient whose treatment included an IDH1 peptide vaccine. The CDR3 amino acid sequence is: CASSQESGGVYEQYF. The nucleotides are TGTGCCAGCAGCCAAGAAAGTGGTGGTGTGTACGAGCAGTACTTC.